This passage covers 18 T cell receptor beta chains from one sample sequenced in a study of shared clonotypes between healthy human individuals. Assay used: immunoSEQ multiplex PCR; TCRdb lists only in-frame clones, some missing. The table includes 2 million to 2.5 million clones, about 93% detected once. The naive CD8 fraction comprised CD45RO-negative cells positively selected for CCR7 and excluded terminally differentiated effector memory CD45RA+ cells. Sequencing was carried out using naive CD8+ T cells from PBMCs. The receptors stem from a young man in good health. Some clones in this sample may be carry-over from other donors' samples.

On this clone: This CDR3 is also generated by other DNA sequences in the sample. The rearrangement joins TRBV9 to TRBJ2-7; 9 bases align to TRBD1. V gave up 0 bases and J gave up 3 bases; unmatched junction bases: 1. Germline CDR1 is SGDLS and CDR2 is YYNGEE. The CDR3 loop spans 14 amino acids. CDR3 nucleotide sequence: TGTGCCAGCAGCGTAGCGGGACAGGGCTACGAGCAGTACTTC. Its translation: CASSVAGQGYEQYF.

The V gene is TRBV4-2, the J gene TRBJ1-1, with 8 bases fitting TRBD1. CDR1 LGHNA and CDR2 YNFKEQ come from the germline V gene. There are 16 residues in the CDR3. V shed 5 bases and J 4 bases; nucleotides not matched to a gene: 12. The CDR3: CASSSRPTGVATEAFF. The CDR3 region has the DNA TGTGCCAGCAGCTCACGGCCGACAGGGGTGGCCACTGAAGCTTTCTTT.

The chain carries TRBV9 and TRBJ2-3; 10 nucleotides match TRBD1. CDR1 and CDR2 from the germline V gene are SGDLS and YYNGEE. V was clipped by 4 bases and J by 2 bases; unmatched bases: 13. The CDR3 length is 18 residues. In DNA, the CDR3 is TGTGCCAGCAGCCCCCACGGGACAGGGGACTTCCTCACAGATACGCAGTATTTT. Protein product: CASSPHGTGDFLTDTQYF.

V and J are TRBV4-1 and TRBJ2-1, with D unclear. The CDR3 loop spans 13 amino acids. Between the trimmed V and J ends, which lost 6 bases and 4 bases, there was a span of 10 bases. CDR1 MGHRA and CDR2 YSYEKL come from the germline V gene. CDR3: CASSQRNYNEQFF. CDR3 bases: TGCGCCAGCAGTCAACGGAATTACAATGAGCAGTTCTTC.

The chain recombines TRBV4-3 with TRBJ1-5; D possibly corresponds to TRBD1 (5 bases). Germline assignment: CDR1 LGHNA and CDR2 YSLEER. The CDR3 contains 15 residues. The germline V and J ends were trimmed by 0 bases and 0 bases, with 6 bases remaining between them. In DNA, the CDR3 is TGCGCCAGCAGCCAAGATGGGGCTAGCAATCAGCCCCAGCATTTT. Protein: CASSQDGASNQPQHF.

V is TRBV27 and J is TRBJ2-7, with 12 bases matching TRBD2. V lost 1 base and J lost 3; bases outside the gene matches: 1. The CDR3 is 15 amino acids. Germline V lookup: CDR1 MNHEY, CDR2 SMNVEV (reference sequence). The CDR3 here is CASSLWGLAGYEQYF. The CDR3 DNA reads TGTGCCAGCAGTTTATGGGGACTAGCGGGCTACGAGCAGTACTTC.

The rearrangement joins TRBV27 to TRBJ2-2; maybe TRBD2 (6 bases). V dropped 2 bases and J dropped 6 bases, with 13 bases sitting between them. CDR3 size: 15 residues. Germline CDR1 MNHEY, CDR2 SMNVEV (reference sequence). CDR3 sequence (DNA): TGTGCCAGCAGTTTACAGTGGACTAACCCCGGGGAGCTGTTTTTT. Encoded protein: CASSLQWTNPGELFF.

V usage is TRBV29-1 and J usage is TRBJ2-7, with 8 positions matching TRBD1. This CDR3 is built from 17 residues. The ends lost 4 bases at V and 3 bases at J; junction bases unmatched: 17. The V gene's germline CDR1 is SQVTM and CDR2 ANQGSEA. CDR3 residues: CSVVGLEGAGGYYEQYF. The CDR3 DNA reads as TGCAGCGTTGTGGGGTTGGAGGGGGCAGGGGGCTACTACGAGCAGTACTTC.

The chain combines TRBV29-1 with TRBJ1-2; 7 bases are shared with TRBD1. The length of the CDR3 is 11 residues. V lost 7 bases, J lost 14 bases, and 13 bases stayed unmatched. Germline V lookup: CDR1 SQVTM, CDR2 ANQGSEA. This chain's CDR3 is CSAPKQGGMTF. CDR3 nucleotide sequence: TGCAGCGCCCCCAAGCAGGGGGGTATGACCTTC.

V is TRBV7-9 and J is TRBJ2-7; the D gene is possibly TRBD2 (5 bases). Trimming took 5 bases from V and 2 from J, leaving 7 bases between them. This CDR3 is 12 amino acids long. Germline V gene lookup returns CDR1 SEHNR and CDR2 FQNEAQ (reference sequence). CDR3 residues: CASSHGAYEQYF. As DNA, the CDR3 is TGTGCCAGCAGCCACGGGGCCTACGAGCAGTACTTC.

V usage is TRBV30 and J usage is TRBJ2-1; the D gene is possibly TRBD2 (7 bases). This CDR3 is 15 amino acids long. The germline V and J ends were trimmed by 3 bases and 2 bases, with 14 bases remaining between them. Germline V lookup: CDR1 GTSNPN, CDR2 SVGIG (reference sequence). The CDR3 loop is CAWRRGRAPYNEQFF. The DNA for the CDR3 is TGTGCCTGGAGAAGGGGGAGGGCCCCCTACAATGAGCAGTTCTTC.

The chain uses TRBV27 and TRBJ1-4; tentatively, D is TRBD1 (6 bases). The V and J ends lost 0 bases and 7 bases respectively, with 15 bases between them. The CDR3 sequence is 16 residues long. Germline V gene data show CDR1 as MNHEY and CDR2 as SMNVEV (reference sequence). The CDR3 is CASSLSKYRAGEKLFF. CDR3 DNA sequence: TGTGCCAGCAGTTTATCGAAGTACAGGGCGGGTGAAAAACTGTTTTTT.

V usage is TRBV7-8 and J usage is TRBJ1-1, with 7 nucleotides matching TRBD1. V shed 4 bases, J shed 8 bases, and the junction held 19 bases outside the gene matches. The germline CDR1 and CDR2 sequences are SGHVS and FQNEAQ. This CDR3 has 17 residues. The DNA of the CDR3 is TGTGCCAGCAGCTCCAAGGATGTGGGACAGCAGTATCACGAAGCTTTCTTT. Its protein is CASSSKDVGQQYHEAFF.

The chain is built from TRBV30 and TRBJ2-1; D might be TRBD2 (6 bases). Trimming stripped 8 bases from V and 8 bases from J, with 13 bases between. Germline V gene sequence: CDR1 GTSNPN, CDR2 SVGIG (reference sequence). The CDR3 covers 11 residues. The CDR3 nucleotides are TGTGCCCAAAGGAGGGGCTATGAGCAGTTCTTC. Its translation: CAQRRGYEQFF.

Turning to this clone: Other nucleotide sequences in the sample specify the same CDR3. The V call is TRBV5-1, the J call TRBJ2-7; 9 bases are shared with TRBD2. After removal of 2 bases from V and 4 bases from J, the junction contained 4 bases not matched to a gene. Germline V CDR1 and CDR2: SGHRS, YFSETQ. The CDR3 consists of 14 residues. The CDR3 protein is CASSLGGRDYEQYF. CDR3 DNA sequence: TGCGCCAGCAGCTTAGGCGGGAGGGATTACGAGCAGTACTTC. Full variable domain (remainder filled in from reference TRBV5-1 and TRBJ2-7): KAGVTQTPRYLIKTRGQQVTLSCSPISGHRSVSWYQQTPGQGLQFLFEYFSETQRNKGNFPGRFSGRQFSNSRSEMNVSTLELGDSALYLCASSLGGRDYEQYFGPGTRLTVT.

The chain recombines TRBV7-6 with TRBJ2-7; D gene uncertain. CDR1 and CDR2 from the germline V gene are SGHVS and FNYEAQ. The length of the CDR3 is 16 residues. Trimming pared 1 base from V and 1 base from J, leaving 14 bases between. The CDR3 loop reads CASSLEAGRPSYEQYF. The CDR3 bases are TGTGCCAGCAGCTTAGAGGCAGGCCGACCATCCTACGAGCAGTACTTC.

The rearrangement links TRBV11-1 to TRBJ2-1; D is ambiguous. Germline values: CDR1 SGHAT, CDR2 FQDESV (reference sequence). The CDR3 spans 13 residues. The V and J ends lost 2 bases and 2 bases respectively, with 4 bases between them. The CDR3 protein is CASSLWTYNEQFF. The CDR3, as DNA: TGTGCCAGCAGCTTATGGACCTACAATGAGCAGTTCTTC.

As to this clone: Other DNA sequences in this sample translate to the same CDR3. This rearrangement joins TRBV28 to TRBJ2-7; 7 nucleotides line up with TRBD2. The germline CDR1 and CDR2 sequences are MDHEN and SYDVKM. With 2 bases clipped from V and 2 bases from J, the junction kept 3 bases outside the gene matches. The CDR3 is 14 amino acids. The CDR3 nucleotides are TGTGCCAGCAGTTTAGCGGGGGAAACCTACGAGCAGTACTTC. The encoded protein is CASSLAGETYEQYF.